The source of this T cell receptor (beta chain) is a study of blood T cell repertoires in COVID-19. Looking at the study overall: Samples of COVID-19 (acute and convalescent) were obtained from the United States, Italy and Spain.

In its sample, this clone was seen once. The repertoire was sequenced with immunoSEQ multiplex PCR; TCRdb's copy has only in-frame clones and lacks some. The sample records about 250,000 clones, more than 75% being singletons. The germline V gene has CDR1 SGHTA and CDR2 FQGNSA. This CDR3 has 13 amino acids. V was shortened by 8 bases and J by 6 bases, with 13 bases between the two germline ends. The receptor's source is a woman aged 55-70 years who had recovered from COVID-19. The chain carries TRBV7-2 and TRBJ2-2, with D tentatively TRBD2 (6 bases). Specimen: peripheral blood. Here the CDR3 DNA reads TGTGCCAGCGGACCAGCGGGCCCCGGGGAGCTGTTTTTT. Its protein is CASGPAGPGELFF.